One T cell receptor beta chain is described in this entry. The sample comes from a study of blood T cell repertoires in COVID-19. Study-level information: PBMCs, B-cell-depleted T cells, or T cells provided the cDNA or gDNA that made up the material.

Germline V lookup: CDR1 KGHDR, CDR2 SFDVKD. This CDR3 spans 12 amino acids. V shed 2 bases and J shed 10 bases, with 10 bases lying between them. Original methodology: Counts of nucleated cells, estimated from reference gene primer amplification, were obtained. The table came from immunoSEQ multiplex PCR; TCRdb's copy has only in-frame clones and leaves some out. That table furnishes V, J and clone size, whereas the DNA furnished D and trimming. The data show around 270,000 clones, 85% to 90% seen once. Sequencing was performed on peripheral blood. This chain links TRBV24-1 with TRBJ1-1; D not resolved. The receptor was derived from a man younger than 40 with acute or convalescent COVID-19. CDR3 DNA sequence: TGTGCCACCAGTGATTACGGGTTTAGAGCTTTCTTT. Translating gives CATSDYGFRAFF.